The source of this T cell receptor (beta chain) is a study of identical twins. The sample holds many counts of this clonotype. TCRdb called the 5' RACE reads again in MiXCR, with one record for every CDR3 protein. Among more than 650,000 distinct CDR3 sequences listed, around 5.7% were seen once. Sequenced input: naive T cells sorted from blood. This receptor was identified in a young man in good health.

In nucleotides, the CDR3 is TGTGCCAGCACCCAAAGGGGGCCAACCTATGGCTACACCTTC. Its translation is CASTQRGPTYGYTF. The V gene is TRBV12-3 or TRBV12-4, the J gene TRBJ1-2; 7 bases agree with TRBD1. There are 14 residues in the CDR3. V was clipped by 7 bases and J by 4 bases; unmatched bases: 9.